This T cell receptor (beta chain) was identified during a study of T cell responses to AZD1222 COVID-19 vaccine. Study observations and caveats: Vaccine-related CD4 TCRs covered spike, predominating at 160-218 and 743-854. Without day 14 samples, only post-peak T cell repertoires were studied.

CDR3 length equals 13 residues. Trimming stripped 0 bases from V and 10 bases from J, with 12 bases between. CDR1 is GTSNPN and CDR2 is SVGIG in the germline V gene (reference sequence). Profiling relied on immunoSEQ multiplex PCR, and the TCRdb table lists in-frame clones only, not all of them. The sample holds roughly 100,000 clones, roughly nine tenths seen once. As to this clone: Its antigen remains unknown.

The clonotype comes from an adult who received the AZD1222 COVID-19 vaccine. The chain uses TRBV30 and TRBJ1-4, with D uncertain. The sample here was peripheral blood, taken 28 days after the second AZD1222 dose. The chain's CDR3 is CAWSVQVIGKLFF. The CDR3 nucleotides read TGTGCCTGGAGTGTACAAGTAATCGGAAAACTGTTTTTT.